These 15 T cell receptor beta chains originate from one sample sequenced in a study of cytotoxic CD8 clonotypes in ibrutinib-treated CLL. TCRdb's copy holds only in-frame clones and misses some; the assay was immunoSEQ multiplex PCR. The data contain 50,000 or so clones, less than 90% of them singletons. The material sequenced was PBMCs, taken after 24 months of ibrutinib treatment. These receptors were obtained from a human donor with chronic lymphocytic leukemia.

V is TRBV30 and J is TRBJ2-5; D is unclear. The J call may be mistaken, given a closer DNA end match to TRBJ2-7. This CDR3 has 13 residues. The germline V gene has CDR1 GTSNPN and CDR2 SVGIG (reference sequence). The CDR3, as DNA: TGTGCCTGGAGTGTAGGGTTTTCCTACGAGCAGTACTTC. Translated, it gives CAWSVGFSYEQYF.

The chain combines TRBV9 with TRBJ1-3, with D tentatively TRBD1 (6 bases). CDR3 size: 14 residues. CDR1 is SGDLS and CDR2 is YYNGEE in the germline V gene. V dropped 4 bases and J dropped 4 bases, with 12 bases sitting between them. CDR3 in amino acids: CASSIHDRGNTIYF. The DNA of the CDR3 is TGTGCCAGCAGCATACACGACAGGGGAAACACCATATATTTT.

The chain couples TRBV19 to TRBJ2-6, with D unclear. V lost 4 bases to trimming and J lost 1 base, with 2 bases between them. The CDR3 covers 13 residues. Germline CDR1 reads LNHDA; CDR2 reads SQIVND (reference sequence). For the CDR3, the DNA is TGTGCCAGTAGTACGTCTGGGGCCAACGTCCTGACTTTC. Encoded protein: CASSTSGANVLTF.

This clone was detected only once. This chain joins TRBV7-9 and TRBJ1-2; 7 bases agree with TRBD1. This CDR3 has 12 amino acids. V lost 5 bases to trimming and J lost 6 bases; unmatched junction nucleotides: 3. From germline, CDR1 is SEHNR and CDR2 FQNEAQ (reference sequence). In DNA, the CDR3 is TGTGCCAGCAGCCCAGGGGGTCATGGCTACACCTTC. As protein: CASSPGGHGYTF.

This clone was counted only a few times. The rearrangement uses TRBV9 and TRBJ2-2; D gene ambiguous. The V gene's germline CDR1 is SGDLS and CDR2 YYNGEE. The CDR3 loop spans 15 amino acids. Trimming pared 1 base from V and 7 bases from J, leaving 14 bases between. The CDR3 sequence: CASSVTGESVGELFF. CDR3 DNA sequence: TGTGCCAGCAGCGTAACTGGGGAATCGGTCGGGGAGCTGTTTTTT. Full variable domain (rest looked up from reference TRBV9 and TRBJ2-2): DSGVTQTPKHLITATGQRVTLRCSPRSGDLSVYWYQQSLDQGLQFLIQYYNGEERAKGNILERFSAQQFPDLHSELNLSSLELGDSALYFCASSVTGESVGELFFGEGSRLTVL.

V gene TRBV4-3 combines with J gene TRBJ2-2; maybe TRBD1 (5 bases). The CDR3 covers 17 residues. Germline V lookup: CDR1 LGHNA, CDR2 YSLEER. Trimming removed 0 bases from V and 4 bases from J, with 15 bases in between. The CDR3 spells CASSQEIRVRVTGELFF. The CDR3 DNA is TGCGCCAGCAGCCAAGAAATCAGGGTACGAGTCACCGGGGAGCTGTTTTTT.

J is TRBJ1-2 and V is TRBV28, with 11 bases matching TRBD1. Germline assignment: CDR1 MDHEN and CDR2 SYDVKM. With V trimmed by 7 bases and J by 5 bases, 6 bases remained unmatched. The CDR3 has 14 amino acids. CDR3 sequence (DNA): TGTGCCAGCACCCAAGGGACAGGGGGTTATGGCTACACCTTC. Translation: CASTQGTGGYGYTF.

V is TRBV6-5 and J is TRBJ2-7; TRBD1 might be the D (5 bases). Per germline, CDR1 MNHEY and CDR2 SVGAGI. This CDR3 comprises 13 residues. Trimming removed 2 bases from V and 3 bases from J, with 8 bases in between. CDR3 sequence: CASSYRQGYEQYF. CDR3 in DNA: TGTGCCAGCAGTTACAGGCAGGGCTACGAGCAGTACTTC.

The CDR3 coding sequence is TGTGCCAGCAGCTCTACAGGGAGGGGTGAAAAACTGTTTTTT. Its translation is CASSSTGRGEKLFF. This chain links TRBV5-6 with TRBJ1-4; perhaps TRBD1 as D (6 bases). Germline CDR1 is SGHDT and CDR2 is YYEEEE. The V and J ends lost 3 bases and 7 bases respectively, with 13 bases between them. The CDR3 runs 14 residues.

The sample holds a few counts of this clone. The genes are TRBV18 and TRBJ2-5; D not resolved. Deletions cut 3 bases from V and 5 bases from J, with 7 bases between. CDR1 and CDR2 from the germline V gene are KGHSH and LQKENI. CDR3 length: 12 residues. Here the CDR3 reads CASSPSWETQYF. The DNA for the CDR3 is TGTGCCAGCTCACCTTCCTGGGAGACCCAGTACTTC.

This clone was observed a few times. The V gene is TRBV2, the J gene TRBJ2-2, with TRBD2 matching over 12 bases. The length of the CDR3 is 17 residues. V shed 2 bases and J 7 bases; nucleotides not matched to a gene: 8. The germline V gene has CDR1 SNHLY and CDR2 FYNNEI. This CDR3 reads CASSESTGTSGHGELFF. The CDR3 nucleotides are TGTGCCAGCAGTGAAAGTACCGGGACTAGCGGGCACGGGGAGCTGTTTTTT.

The rearrangement uses TRBV5-1 and TRBJ2-2, with TRBD2 identical over 7 bases. Germline assignment: CDR1 SGHRS and CDR2 YFSETQ. The CDR3 is made up of 15 amino acids. Germline trimming cut 5 bases from V and 1 base from J; bases unmatched to any gene: 5. The CDR3 reads CASSELAGNTGELFF. Written as DNA, the CDR3 is TGCGCCAGCAGTGAATTAGCGGGGAACACCGGGGAGCTGTTTTTT.

The chain employs TRBV19 and TRBJ2-7; D possibly corresponds to TRBD2 (5 bases). The CDR3 loop spans 13 amino acids. The V and J ends lost 5 bases and 6 bases respectively, with 14 bases between them. CDR1 and CDR2 from the germline V gene are LNHDA and SQIVND (reference sequence). The CDR3 protein is CASSPLESGEQYF. In DNA form, the CDR3 reads TGTGCCAGTAGTCCCCTCGAGAGCGGCGAGCAGTACTTC.

In DNA, the CDR3 is TGTGCCAGCACCGATACCCTCGGAGGCTATGGCTACACCTTC. Its translation: CASTDTLGGYGYTF. The rearrangement links TRBV6-1 to TRBJ1-2; D gene unclear. V lost 7 bases and J lost 4, with 16 bases in between. CDR1 MNHNS and CDR2 SASEGT come from the germline V gene. The CDR3 consists of 14 residues.

The chain combines TRBV28 with TRBJ2-7; D is unclear. The CDR3 covers 10 residues. Trimming cost V 5 bases and J 8 bases, with 7 bases left between them. Germline loops: CDR1 MDHEN, CDR2 SYDVKM. This CDR3 reads CASSQVKQYF. The DNA for the CDR3 is TGTGCCAGCAGTCAGGTAAAGCAGTACTTC.